This TCR beta chain was recorded in a study of blood T cell repertoires in COVID-19. About the research overall: Sample material is recorded as cDNA or gDNA derived from T cells, B-cell-depleted T cells, or PBMCs.

Germline V gives CDR1 MDHEN, CDR2 SYDVKM. The CDR3 sequence is 15 residues long. J gave up 2 bases and V 4 bases, and 4 bases lay outside the gene matches. Sequenced by immunoSEQ multiplex PCR; TCRdb stores in-frame clones only, minus some. This sample has 310,000 or so clones; 70% to 90% occur once, and the top ten carry 2.1%. Sequencing was performed on peripheral blood. The sequence derives from a woman in her 30s who had recovered from COVID-19. V and J are TRBV28 and TRBJ1-3; 8 bases align to TRBD1. The CDR3 sequence: CASSSRDRPGNTIYF. The CDR3 DNA is TGTGCCAGCAGTTCCCGGGACAGGCCTGGAAACACCATATATTTT.